These 5 T cell receptor beta chains were all obtained from the same sample, sequenced in a study of patients and donors after allogeneic stem cell transplantation. TCRdb called the RT-PCR reads again in MiXCR, with one record for every CDR3 protein. The table has around 170,000 distinct CDR3 sequences, approximately 24% seen once. The sequenced sample was blood, either unsorted or a sorted T cell fraction (not recorded which). The receptors were gathered from a human donor who was either an allogeneic HSCT recipient or a stem cell or donor lymphocyte infusion donor (not recorded which). It is not recorded whose cells these are; they may come from a transplant donor.

This clonotype showed up just a few times. This chain connects TRBV20-1 to TRBJ1-6; the D is unclear. The germline gives CDR1 DFQATT, CDR2 SNEGSKA (reference sequence). The V end lost 3 bases, the J end lost 10 bases, and 13 bases lay between the germline ends. The CDR3 extends over 13 amino acids. The chain's CDR3 is CSASWGGGSPLHF. The DNA for the CDR3 is TGCAGTGCTAGTTGGGGTGGTGGATCACCCCTCCACTTT.

This clonotype was found a few times. J is TRBJ1-5 and V is TRBV21-1; TRBD1 was called by the table and not checked on the DNA. TRBV21-1 is assigned pseudogene status. There are 18 residues in the CDR3. CDR3 region: CASSNQTGGGLSNQPQHF. In DNA form, the CDR3 reads TGTGCCAGCAGCAATCAAACTGGGGGGGGTCTGAGCAATCAGCCCCAGCATTTT.

This chain links TRBV29-1 with TRBJ2-5; D tentatively fits TRBD1 or TRBD2 (5 bases each). The germline V gene encodes CDR1 SQVTM and CDR2 ANQGSEA. Trimming removed 7 bases from V and 5 bases from J, with 17 bases in between. This CDR3 region has 13 residues. DNA of the CDR3: TGCAGCGCCGCCGAGGGGCTGAGTGAGACCCAGTACTTC. Its protein is CSAAEGLSETQYF.

The J gene is TRBJ2-7, the V gene TRBV24-1; D is uncertain. Germline loops: CDR1 KGHDR, CDR2 SFDVKD. V was trimmed by 3 bases and J by 4 bases, leaving 15 bases between them. The CDR3 has 15 amino acids. CDR3 nucleotide sequence: TGTGCCACCAGTGATCCAAGTGCCGGACCATACGAGCAGTACTTC. Protein sequence: CATSDPSAGPYEQYF.

This clonotype was seen a few times. The J gene is TRBJ2-7, the V gene TRBV16; TRBD1 matches at 8 bases. This CDR3 is 13 amino acids long. V lost 4 bases and J lost 3; bases outside the gene matches: 2. Per germline, CDR1 KGHSY and CDR2 FQNENV. CDR3 nucleotide sequence: TGTGCCAGCAGCCTCGGGACAGGCTACGAGCAGTACTTC. As protein: CASSLGTGYEQYF.